The clone carrying this T cell receptor (beta chain) was detected only a few times. Its antigen is unknown. A multiplex PCR was run with 60 Vbeta primers and 13 Jbeta primers. The assay was immunoSEQ multiplex PCR, and TCRdb's table has in-frame clones only and misses some. The sample yields roughly 140,000 clones, approximately 85% seen once. This record belongs to a study of cytomegalovirus exposure and HLA in healthy donors. Overall study results and limits: Being productive about 87% or about 30% of the time was typical of most TCR beta V segments in an earlier analysis. Among donors in an Asian-associated ancestry cluster, a later analysis reportedly found fewer N-insertions than the approximately 670-donor mean. The CMV antigen specificity of a few CMV-associated chains was confirmed through in vitro analysis. Near-uniform donor sequencing depth was presumed by presence/absence analyses.

In germline, CDR1 is SGHTS, CDR2 YDEGEE. V was pared by 2 bases and J by 9 bases, with 8 bases of the junction left unmatched. The CDR3 sequence is 14 residues long. The clonotype comes from a man aged 45 to 65 in good health and CMV-seropositive. The sequenced material came from PBMCs. The chain joins TRBV5-8 to TRBJ2-7; 10 bases map to TRBD1. The CDR3 nucleotides are TGTGCCAGCAGCTTCGGGACAGGGGCTTCTGGGCAGTACTTC. Translating it yields CASSFGTGASGQYF.